This T cell receptor (beta chain) comes out of a study of blood T cell repertoires in COVID-19. Background on the study: T cells, B-cell-depleted T cells, or PBMCs provided the cDNA or gDNA that served as material.

The CDR3 runs to 13 residues. Per germline, CDR1 MNHEY and CDR2 SMNVEV (reference sequence). Trimming cost V 5 bases and J 5 bases; bases outside gene matches: 4. Generated by immunoSEQ multiplex PCR, the TCRdb table keeps only in-frame clones and is missing some. The sample consists of fewer than 80,000 clones, around 90% of them appearing once. The genes are TRBV27 and TRBJ1-2; 8 nucleotides match TRBD1. The sample taken for sequencing was peripheral blood. The clonotype comes from a woman of 80 years or more with active or convalescent COVID-19. DNA for the CDR3: TGTGCCAGCAGTGACAGGGGCCAGTATGGCTACACCTTC. This codes for CASSDRGQYGYTF.